The entry below describes one TCR beta chain. Its antigen target is currently unknown. Base quality data are lacking; no much larger clone is found one base away. The data stem from a study of cytomegalovirus exposure and HLA in healthy donors (dated by TCRdb to 2015 to 2018). Study-level background: An earlier analysis of some 550 of the donors reported about 250 Gb of sequence data and some 100 million unique TCR beta sequences from about 180 million T cells. Around 300 gigabases of sequencing data and some 85 million unique TCR sequences were included in an early release covering around 600 HLA-typed donors. Among the roughly 380 genotyped donors, about 83% belonged to the genetic ancestry cluster associated with self-reported Caucasian donors. The study aimed to test whether signatures of past pathogen exposure could be identified by cataloging public T cell receptors. The T cell repertoires of 700 or so subjects were profiled by immunosequencing and related to cytomegalovirus serostatus. A separate validation cohort of over a hundred different subjects was used in addition to the roughly 700-subject first cohort. To predict cytomegalovirus infection status, the study brought together high-throughput TCR immunosequencing, statistical association of individual TCRs with disease status, and machine learning. To study patterns of TCR occurrence, a later analysis re-analyzed previously published TCR beta repertoires from hundreds of donors and added high-resolution HLA genotyping. Rather than drawing on any new phenotypic data, the later analysis identified candidate immune exposures from TCR beta sequences and the way those sequences occurred across donors. In an earlier analysis of a few hundred of the donors, high-throughput TCR beta sequencing was used to judge whether each TCR beta V gene segment behaved as functional or pseudogenic. Donor age, sex, ethnicity and CMV serostatus were compiled together with the repertoire data. In a later genetic analysis, genome-wide SNP genotypes for about 65% of the roughly 670 donors were used, and that subset was treated as a discovery cohort. Every repertoire in the discovery cohort had been generated on one and the same sequencing platform. Both class I and class II loci were covered by HLA typing, at four-digit resolution. The number of donors typed differed by locus, with roughly 629-640 for A, B, C, DRB1 and DQB1, roughly 520 for DQA1, about 610 for DPA1, and about 450 for DPB1. Because of strong linkage in the cohort, roughly five DR-DQ haplotypes were treated as single units for association and clustering. On average, roughly 200,000 unique TCR beta nucleotide sequences were sequenced per donor among 300 to 500 genotyped donors of the cohort, with around 19% of those sequences being non-productive.

Libraries came from the immunoSEQ multiplex PCR assay. For the multiplex PCR, a mixture combining 60 forward primers for TCR Vbeta segments and 13 reverse primers for TCR Jbeta segments was used. Amplification of the CDR3 region of rearranged TCR beta genes was performed with a multiplex PCR assay on genomic DNA. Amplified TCR beta libraries were sequenced as 87-base-pair reads on the Illumina HiSeq System. The authors' analysis ran thus. A later analysis counted approximately 84 million unique TCR beta chains across the 690 or so repertoires, and around 12 million of these chains were shared by at least two donors. Raw reads were error-corrected and collapsed into unique sequences with a nearest-neighbor algorithm that merged closely related sequences to remove PCR and sequencing errors. CDR3 sequences were aligned to IMGT reference sequences to assign V, D and J gene segments. For a sequence to be retained, at least a six-nucleotide match to both a V gene segment and a J gene segment was required. A rearrangement counted as productive if the CDR3 had no stop codons and remained in frame with V and J, and every other rearrangement counted as non-productive. CDR3 was defined according to IMGT convention as the region running from the second conserved V-encoded cysteine to the conserved J-encoded phenylalanine. The earlier analysis of about 500 of the donors excluded sequences that lacked an unambiguous match to a single V gene segment. In an earlier analysis of several hundred of the donors, V segments were called functional above 56.7% productive rearrangements and were called segregating when the between-donor standard deviation exceeded 5%. To diagnose cytomegalovirus status from the catalog of TCR beta chain sequences, a statistical classification framework was built. A later analysis assigned V and J genes by comparing TCR nucleotide sequences with IMGT/GENE-DB human TR gene sequences. In a later analysis, CDR3 sequences and most-parsimonious VDJ recombination scenarios were assigned using the TCRdist pipeline. In a later analysis, every TCR beta chain was defined by the combination of its CDR3 amino acid sequence and its V-gene family, and reads without a unique V-gene family were dropped. A later analysis removed 450 to 600 highly shared, low-generation-probability nucleotide sequences to deal with suspected cross-contamination and a sequencing artifact. In a later analysis, a clonal expansion index was calculated for each public chain from normalized within-repertoire ranks of inferred template counts. In a later analysis, generation probabilities were computed using a VDJ recombination model fitted to out-of-frame rearrangements, and the results were checked against IGoR. In a later analysis, hypergeometric tests were used to score TCR-TCR, TCR-HLA and TCR-CMV co-occurrence, with a repertoire-size bias correction applied to TCR pairs. False discovery rates were estimated in a later analysis by permuting HLA or CMV assignments 20 times. In a later analysis, co-occurring TCRs were grouped with DBSCAN, and TCRdist sequence similarity was added when clustering was performed within HLA-allele-positive subsets. Co-occurrence clustering excluded repertoires with fewer than 30,000 or more than 120,000 public chains, plus five with anomalous nucleotide sharing. TCRdb holds this immuneACCESS table with in-frame rearrangements only. Some clones are missing; in checked studies, unresolved V genes explain under half, and the rest has no known cause. V and J calls and clone size are those listed in that table; D and trimming were worked out from the DNA. A total of about 40,000 clones appear in this sample, 50% to 55% of them only once. The ten largest clones add up to 9% to 13% of the sample.

On the study overall, not on this receptor specifically: Because HLA typing was unavailable for some donors at each locus, only the typed subset was used in association tests. A later analysis found that TCR association rates varied across HLA loci, with DRB1 alleles showing the most associated TCRs and HLA-C alleles the fewest. The only immune exposure information available for the cohort was CMV serostatus. Several of the top co-occurrence clusters appeared to be linked to parvovirus B19, influenza, CMV and Epstein-Barr virus, according to a later analysis. Strong co-occurrence of HLA alleles, especially DR and DQ, made assigning TCR associations to individual alleles difficult. In a later analysis, more than 15,000 TCR beta sequences were associated with specific HLA alleles at a false discovery rate of 0.05. A group of highly shared sequence variants was considered likely to be a technical artifact of the sequencing pipeline. Most CMV-associated TCR beta chains appeared to be HLA-restricted in a later analysis, and the HLA associations seemed to be driven largely by CMV exposure. The authors suggested that the approach could potentially be extended to other disease states and immunological phenotypes. Correlated functional status among segregating V segments might be attributable to linkage disequilibrium, but an unknown experimental factor could not be ruled out. A later analysis found that HLA-associated TCR beta chains were more clonally expanded and had lower generation probabilities than equally common non-associated chains. Presence/absence analyses assumed roughly uniform sequencing depth across donors, an assumption that may not hold. In both the original and validation cohorts, the classifier was reported to diagnose cytomegalovirus status with high specificity and sensitivity. Over 15 rarely observed V segments, including chromosome 9 orphons, were excluded from the earlier analysis of some 590 of the donors because counts were too low. The study gave a list of roughly 150 TCR beta chains associated with cytomegalovirus. Most TCR sequences were observed very rarely across donors, whereas some public TCRs were present in many individuals. A further reported finding was that TCR beta sequences accurately predicted the HLA-A and HLA-B alleles for most subjects in the first cohort. In an earlier analysis of a few hundred of the donors, most TCR beta V segments were observed in productive rearrangements about 87% or about 30% of the time, broadly matching IMGT annotations. Only TCR beta chains were sequenced in this cohort, and the absence of alpha or paired-chain data limited detectable features. Some IMGT-functional V segments, including TRBV6-2 and TRBV6-3, could not be told apart with the 87-base-pair reads, so those segments were excluded. Three of the identified cytomegalovirus-associated TCR beta chains were confirmed in vitro to be specific for cytomegalovirus antigens. A later genetic analysis associated a missense DCLRE1C variant with V-gene and J-gene trimming of TCR beta chains, and an independent cohort replicated the association. In a later genetic analysis, fewer N-insertions in productive TCRs were reported among donors in an Asian-associated ancestry cluster than the approximately 710-donor mean.

Taken from the germline V gene, the CDR1 and CDR2 loops are LGHNA and YSLEER. A distance of 8 bases separates the germline ends of V and J, which lose 0 bases and 1 base respectively. The CDR3 numbers 15 residues from cysteine through phenylalanine. Only the CDR3 DNA stays, 45 bases, in frame from base 1. The cohort was made up of roughly 670 healthy bone marrow donors. All cohort members were sampled while nominally healthy, although unrecorded immune exposures were likely present. CMV serostatus was recorded as positive for about 300 and negative for about 50% of the 666 cohort members, whereas no CMV serostatus was recorded for the donor in question. Each donor provided a peripheral blood sample, and peripheral blood mononuclear cells were used for TCR beta sequencing. The Qiagen DNeasy Blood Extraction Kit was used to extract genomic DNA from the blood cell samples.

The chain joins TRBV4-3 to TRBJ2-3; no D gene can be assigned with confidence. The clonotype comes from a human donor in good health. The source material was PBMCs. Read as DNA, the sequence is TGCGCCAGCAGCCAAGAGCGGTGGGGCACAGATACGCAGTATTTT. Its protein reads: CASSQERWGTDTQYF.